Listed below are T cell receptor beta chains from one sample, sequenced in a study of blood T cell repertoires in COVID-19. The protocol was immunoSEQ multiplex PCR, while the TCRdb copy is restricted to in-frame clones and leaves out a portion. Among over 200,000 clones listed, about 90% were seen once. The sequenced sample was PBMCs or T cells enriched from blood (not recorded which). Receptor source: a woman aged 25 to 45 who had been exposed to COVID-19. Both conserved end residues are part of each CDR3. D genes are given only for firm matches. Part of the rows lack a size; the others show once, few, many or a class for expanded clones.

d_call: -
v_call: TRBV4-1
clone_size: -
j_call: TRBJ1-4
cdr3_aa: CASSRSPVATNEKLFF
cdr3_nt: TGCGCCAGCAGCCGTTCCCCAGTCGCAACTAATGAAAAACTGTTTTTT

d_call: -
v_call: TRBV15
clone_size: -
j_call: TRBJ1-5
cdr3_aa: CATSKPTGSGNQPQHF
cdr3_nt: TGTGCCACCAGCAAACCAACAGGATCTGGCAATCAGCCCCAGCATTTT

d_call: -
v_call: TRBV9
clone_size: -
j_call: TRBJ2-1
cdr3_aa: CASSVGSGSYNEQFF
cdr3_nt: TGTGCCAGCAGCGTAGGCAGCGGATCCTACAATGAGCAGTTCTTC

d_call: -
v_call: TRBV3-1/TRBV3-2
clone_size: once
j_call: TRBJ2-3
cdr3_aa: CASRVGTDTQYF
cdr3_nt: TGTGCCAGCCGCGTGGGCACAGATACGCAGTATTTT

d_call: -
v_call: TRBV3-1/TRBV3-2
clone_size: few
j_call: TRBJ1-2
cdr3_aa: CASSPPGLTAQTF
cdr3_nt: TGTGCCAGCAGCCCCCCGGGACTCACGGCGCAAACCTTC

d_call: TRBD2
v_call: TRBV5-4
clone_size: once
j_call: TRBJ2-7
cdr3_aa: CASSPGLAGDTEEDYEQYF
cdr3_nt: TGTGCCAGCAGCCCGGGACTAGCGGGAGACACTGAGGAAGACTACGAGCAGTACTTC

d_call: -
v_call: TRBV5-1
clone_size: -
j_call: TRBJ1-2
cdr3_aa: CASSFTDNYGYTF
cdr3_nt: TGCGCCAGCAGCTTCACAGATAACTATGGCTACACCTTC

d_call: -
v_call: TRBV15
clone_size: -
j_call: TRBJ2-5
cdr3_aa: CATSRIQETQYF
cdr3_nt: TGTGCCACCAGCAGAATACAAGAGACCCAGTACTTC

d_call: TRBD1
v_call: TRBV5-6
clone_size: -
j_call: TRBJ2-1
cdr3_aa: CASSWRGGQGFYNEQFF
cdr3_nt: TGTGCCAGCAGCTGGAGAGGGGGACAGGGGTTCTACAATGAGCAGTTCTTC

d_call: -
v_call: TRBV29-1
clone_size: -
j_call: TRBJ1-1
cdr3_aa: CSVQGLMNTEAFF
cdr3_nt: TGCAGCGTTCAGGGCCTCATGAACACTGAAGCTTTCTTT

d_call: TRBD2
v_call: TRBV14
clone_size: -
j_call: TRBJ2-1
cdr3_aa: CASSPRLAGVNEQFF
cdr3_nt: TGTGCCAGCAGCCCGCGACTAGCGGGAGTCAATGAGCAGTTCTTC

d_call: TRBD1
v_call: TRBV12-3/TRBV12-4
clone_size: once
j_call: TRBJ1-2
cdr3_aa: CASSYTGDYGYTF
cdr3_nt: TGTGCCAGCAGTTACACAGGGGACTATGGCTACACCTTC

d_call: -
v_call: TRBV7-9
clone_size: -
j_call: TRBJ2-7
cdr3_aa: CASRRDIHEQYF
cdr3_nt: TGTGCCAGCAGACGGGACATCCACGAGCAGTACTTC

d_call: TRBD2
v_call: TRBV5-1
clone_size: -
j_call: TRBJ2-7
cdr3_aa: CASSVGTSGTPYEQYF
cdr3_nt: TGCGCCAGCAGCGTGGGGACTAGCGGGACCCCCTACGAGCAGTACTTC

d_call: TRBD1
v_call: TRBV15
clone_size: -
j_call: TRBJ2-4
cdr3_aa: CATSTLGQGADIQYF
cdr3_nt: TGTGCCACCAGCACCCTGGGACAGGGGGCGGACATTCAGTACTTC

d_call: -
v_call: TRBV12-3/TRBV12-4
clone_size: once
j_call: TRBJ2-7
cdr3_aa: CASARQFYEQYF
cdr3_nt: TGTGCCAGCGCAAGACAATTCTACGAGCAGTACTTC

d_call: -
v_call: TRBV28
clone_size: -
j_call: TRBJ2-3
cdr3_aa: CASSFSQAMSTDTQYF
cdr3_nt: TGTGCCAGCAGTTTCTCCCAAGCAATGAGCACAGATACGCAGTATTTT

d_call: -
v_call: TRBV30
clone_size: -
j_call: TRBJ2-5
cdr3_aa: CAWSVGTQYF
cdr3_nt: TGTGCCTGGAGCGTCGGGACCCAGTACTTC

d_call: -
v_call: TRBV19
clone_size: -
j_call: TRBJ1-3
cdr3_aa: CASSPTRPLSGNTIYF
cdr3_nt: TGTGCCAGTAGCCCCACCAGGCCGCTCTCTGGAAACACCATATATTTT

d_call: TRBD2
v_call: TRBV2
clone_size: -
j_call: TRBJ2-7
cdr3_aa: CASKGAGLATYEQYF
cdr3_nt: TGTGCCAGCAAGGGGGCGGGACTAGCTACCTACGAGCAGTACTTC

d_call: TRBD1
v_call: TRBV6-5
clone_size: -
j_call: TRBJ1-2
cdr3_aa: CASSLQGEGGYTF
cdr3_nt: TGTGCCAGCAGTTTACAGGGGGAGGGTGGCTACACCTTC

d_call: TRBD1
v_call: TRBV19
clone_size: -
j_call: TRBJ1-6
cdr3_aa: CASRTGGEARSPLHF
cdr3_nt: TGTGCCAGTCGGACAGGGGGCGAAGCGCGCTCACCCCTCCACTTT

d_call: -
v_call: TRBV7-6
clone_size: -
j_call: TRBJ2-3
cdr3_aa: CASSLDRANTQYF
cdr3_nt: TGTGCCAGCAGCTTAGACAGGGCGAATACGCAGTATTTT

d_call: -
v_call: TRBV7-9
clone_size: -
j_call: TRBJ1-2
cdr3_aa: CASSTRTDLNYGYTF
cdr3_nt: TGTGCCAGCAGCACCCGGACAGACCTCAACTATGGCTACACCTTC

d_call: TRBD2
v_call: TRBV3-1/TRBV3-2
clone_size: -
j_call: TRBJ2-7
cdr3_aa: CASSPGLAGADEQYF
cdr3_nt: TGTGCCAGCAGCCCTGGACTAGCGGGAGCGGACGAGCAGTACTTC

d_call: TRBD1
v_call: TRBV9
clone_size: -
j_call: TRBJ2-1
cdr3_aa: CASSPRRSDRDNEQFF
cdr3_nt: TGTGCCAGCAGCCCCCGGCGAAGTGACAGGGACAATGAGCAGTTCTTC

d_call: -
v_call: TRBV7-9
clone_size: -
j_call: TRBJ1-6
cdr3_aa: CASSSQLGDRGAIDSPLHF
cdr3_nt: TGTGCCAGCAGCTCCCAATTAGGAGACCGAGGCGCTATAGATTCACCCCTCCACTTT

d_call: TRBD1
v_call: TRBV7-9
clone_size: -
j_call: TRBJ1-2
cdr3_aa: CASSSGTDYGYTF
cdr3_nt: TGTGCCAGCAGCTCCGGGACAGACTATGGCTACACCTTC

d_call: TRBD2
v_call: TRBV11-3
clone_size: -
j_call: TRBJ2-5
cdr3_aa: CASSLGGRGLEETQYF
cdr3_nt: TGTGCCAGCAGCTTAGGCGGGAGAGGGTTAGAAGAGACCCAGTACTTC

d_call: TRBD2
v_call: TRBV6-6
clone_size: -
j_call: TRBJ2-2
cdr3_aa: CASRTSGENTGELFF
cdr3_nt: TGTGCCAGCAGGACTAGCGGGGAGAACACCGGGGAGCTGTTTTTT

d_call: -
v_call: TRBV4-2
clone_size: -
j_call: TRBJ1-6
cdr3_aa: CASSQGAATQSPLHF
cdr3_nt: TGTGCCAGCAGCCAAGGGGCCGCTACTCAGTCACCCCTCCACTTT

d_call: -
v_call: TRBV24-1
clone_size: -
j_call: TRBJ2-5
cdr3_aa: CATSDSGTWETQYF
cdr3_nt: TGTGCCACCAGTGACTCCGGGACTTGGGAGACCCAGTACTTC

d_call: TRBD2
v_call: TRBV5-6
clone_size: -
j_call: TRBJ2-7
cdr3_aa: CASSLGSSGKYEQYF
cdr3_nt: TGTGCCAGCAGCTTGGGGTCTAGCGGGAAATACGAGCAGTACTTC

d_call: -
v_call: TRBV10-2
clone_size: -
j_call: TRBJ1-5
cdr3_aa: CASSDGGSNQPQHF
cdr3_nt: TGCGCCAGCAGTGACGGGGGGAGCAATCAGCCCCAGCATTTT

d_call: TRBD1
v_call: TRBV7-6
clone_size: -
j_call: TRBJ1-6
cdr3_aa: CASSRQGQGVNNSPLHF
cdr3_nt: TGTGCCAGCAGCCGACAGGGACAGGGGGTTAATAATTCACCCCTCCACTTT

d_call: TRBD2
v_call: TRBV3-1/TRBV3-2
clone_size: few
j_call: TRBJ2-1
cdr3_aa: CASSQDTSGSTQFF
cdr3_nt: TGTGCCAGCAGCCAAGACACCAGCGGGAGTACCCAGTTCTTC

d_call: -
v_call: TRBV6-5
clone_size: -
j_call: TRBJ2-7
cdr3_aa: CASSSKSLRAYEQYF
cdr3_nt: TGTGCCAGCAGTTCCAAGAGTCTCAGGGCCTACGAGCAGTACTTC

d_call: -
v_call: TRBV11-2
clone_size: -
j_call: TRBJ2-3
cdr3_aa: CASSLPRVSTDTQYF
cdr3_nt: TGTGCCAGCAGCTTACCTCGGGTTAGCACAGATACGCAGTATTTT

d_call: -
v_call: TRBV28
clone_size: -
j_call: TRBJ1-1
cdr3_aa: CASSLDSGNTEAFF
cdr3_nt: TGTGCCAGCAGTTTGGACAGCGGGAATACTGAAGCTTTCTTT

d_call: TRBD2
v_call: TRBV5-1
clone_size: -
j_call: TRBJ2-1
cdr3_aa: CASSFSSGGYNEQFF
cdr3_nt: TGCGCCAGCAGCTTCTCTAGCGGGGGCTACAATGAGCAGTTCTTC

d_call: -
v_call: TRBV6-5
clone_size: -
j_call: TRBJ1-2
cdr3_aa: CASSYIQGNGYTF
cdr3_nt: TGTGCCAGCAGTTACATACAGGGTAATGGCTACACCTTC

d_call: -
v_call: TRBV30
clone_size: -
j_call: TRBJ2-7
cdr3_aa: CAWSVTADVYEQYF
cdr3_nt: TGTGCCTGGAGTGTAACAGCGGATGTTTACGAGCAGTACTTC

d_call: TRBD1
v_call: TRBV18
clone_size: once
j_call: TRBJ2-5
cdr3_aa: CASSQGQVRETQYF
cdr3_nt: TGTGCCAGCTCACAGGGACAGGTCCGCGAGACCCAGTACTTC

d_call: -
v_call: TRBV29-1
clone_size: once
j_call: TRBJ1-1
cdr3_aa: CSVEPSTRGAFF
cdr3_nt: TGCAGCGTTGAACCAAGTACCAGGGGAGCTTTCTTT

d_call: TRBD1
v_call: TRBV7-9
clone_size: -
j_call: TRBJ1-2
cdr3_aa: CASSLEPNRQGNYGYTF
cdr3_nt: TGTGCCAGCAGCCTCGAACCAAACCGACAGGGGAACTATGGCTACACCTTC

d_call: -
v_call: TRBV29-1
clone_size: -
j_call: TRBJ1-4
cdr3_aa: CSVEESQGEKLFF
cdr3_nt: TGCAGCGTTGAAGAATCTCAGGGGGAAAAACTGTTTTTT

d_call: -
v_call: TRBV7-9
clone_size: few
j_call: TRBJ2-2
cdr3_aa: CASSLEGVYTGELFF
cdr3_nt: TGTGCCAGCAGCTTAGAAGGGGTATACACCGGGGAGCTGTTTTTT

d_call: -
v_call: TRBV3-1/TRBV3-2
clone_size: -
j_call: TRBJ1-4
cdr3_aa: CASSQDLGSNEKLFF
cdr3_nt: TGTGCCAGCAGCCAAGATCTAGGTTCTAATGAAAAACTGTTTTTT

d_call: -
v_call: TRBV10-3
clone_size: -
j_call: TRBJ1-5
cdr3_aa: CATGGEDNSNQPQHF
cdr3_nt: TGTGCCACCGGGGGGGAGGACAATAGCAATCAGCCCCAGCATTTT

d_call: TRBD2
v_call: TRBV6-6
clone_size: -
j_call: TRBJ2-3
cdr3_aa: CASSYNGRNTDTQYF
cdr3_nt: TGTGCCAGCAGTTACAACGGGAGGAACACAGATACGCAGTATTTT

d_call: TRBD1
v_call: TRBV25-1
clone_size: -
j_call: TRBJ1-6
cdr3_aa: CASSRDRWRGSPLHF
cdr3_nt: TGTGCCAGCAGCCGGGACAGATGGCGTGGTTCACCCCTCCACTTT

d_call: TRBD2
v_call: TRBV24-1
clone_size: -
j_call: TRBJ2-1
cdr3_aa: CATSGSSYNEQFF
cdr3_nt: TGTGCCACTAGCGGGAGCTCCTACAATGAGCAGTTCTTC

d_call: -
v_call: TRBV14
clone_size: once
j_call: TRBJ2-7
cdr3_aa: CASSQDRGLYEQYF
cdr3_nt: TGTGCCAGCAGCCAGGACCGGGGACTCTACGAGCAGTACTTC

d_call: TRBD2
v_call: TRBV5-1
clone_size: -
j_call: TRBJ2-3
cdr3_aa: CASRHLTSASTDTQYF
cdr3_nt: TGCGCCAGCAGACACCTGACTAGCGCAAGCACAGATACGCAGTATTTT

d_call: -
v_call: TRBV19
clone_size: -
j_call: TRBJ1-2
cdr3_aa: CAISNNSPYGYTF
cdr3_nt: TGTGCCATTTCGAATAACAGTCCTTATGGCTACACCTTC

d_call: -
v_call: TRBV15
clone_size: few
j_call: TRBJ1-4
cdr3_aa: CATSREAQENEKLFF
cdr3_nt: TGTGCCACCAGCAGAGAGGCACAGGAAAATGAAAAACTGTTTTTT

d_call: TRBD2
v_call: TRBV6-5
clone_size: -
j_call: TRBJ2-7
cdr3_aa: CASSYSPRGAPYEQYF
cdr3_nt: TGTGCCAGCAGTTATTCTCCGCGGGGGGCACCCTACGAGCAGTACTTC

d_call: TRBD2
v_call: TRBV18
clone_size: -
j_call: TRBJ2-1
cdr3_aa: CASSGASGYNEQFF
cdr3_nt: TGTGCCAGCTCAGGGGCTAGCGGCTACAATGAGCAGTTCTTC

d_call: -
v_call: TRBV7-9
clone_size: -
j_call: TRBJ2-2
cdr3_aa: CASSLVPAGELFF
cdr3_nt: TGTGCCAGCAGCTTAGTGCCAGCCGGGGAGCTGTTTTTT